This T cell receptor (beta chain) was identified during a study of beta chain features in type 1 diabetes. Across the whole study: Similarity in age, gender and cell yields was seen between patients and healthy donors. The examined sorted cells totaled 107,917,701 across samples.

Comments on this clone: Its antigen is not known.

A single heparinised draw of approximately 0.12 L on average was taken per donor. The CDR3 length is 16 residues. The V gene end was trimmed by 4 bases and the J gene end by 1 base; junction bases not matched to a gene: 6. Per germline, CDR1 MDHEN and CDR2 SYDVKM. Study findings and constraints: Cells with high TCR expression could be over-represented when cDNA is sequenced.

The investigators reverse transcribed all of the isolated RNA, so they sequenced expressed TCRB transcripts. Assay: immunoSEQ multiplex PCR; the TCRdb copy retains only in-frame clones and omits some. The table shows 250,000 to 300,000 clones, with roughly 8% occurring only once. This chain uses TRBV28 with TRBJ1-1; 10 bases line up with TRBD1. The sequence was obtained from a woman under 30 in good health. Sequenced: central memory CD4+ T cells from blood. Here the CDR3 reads CASSSGQGRGNTEAFF. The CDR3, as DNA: TGTGCCAGCAGTTCGGGACAGGGGCGTGGGAACACTGAAGCTTTCTTT.